This TCR beta chain originates from a study of memory CD4+ T cells and cytomegalovirus serostatus. On the study more broadly: This sample comes from healthy Belgian adults, about nine CMV seropositive, 24 seronegative.

J lost 2 bases, V lost 8 bases, and 6 bases had no gene match. The V gene's germline CDR1 is SNHLY and CDR2 FYNNEI. The CDR3 contains 14 residues. Single viable CD3+CD4+CD8-CD45RO+ cells were sorted as the memory CD4+ T cells. Only in-frame clones appear in the TCRdb table, and some are missing; sequencing was by immunoSEQ multiplex PCR. Of around 88,000 clones listed, about four fifths are singletons. V is TRBV2 and J is TRBJ1-3; 7 bases map to TRBD1. Sequenced sample: memory CD4+ T cells from blood. This TCR came from an adult in good health and CMV-seropositive. The CDR3 DNA sequence: TGTGCCAGCCTGACAGGGTATGCTGGAAACACCATATATTTT. Translating it yields CASLTGYAGNTIYF.